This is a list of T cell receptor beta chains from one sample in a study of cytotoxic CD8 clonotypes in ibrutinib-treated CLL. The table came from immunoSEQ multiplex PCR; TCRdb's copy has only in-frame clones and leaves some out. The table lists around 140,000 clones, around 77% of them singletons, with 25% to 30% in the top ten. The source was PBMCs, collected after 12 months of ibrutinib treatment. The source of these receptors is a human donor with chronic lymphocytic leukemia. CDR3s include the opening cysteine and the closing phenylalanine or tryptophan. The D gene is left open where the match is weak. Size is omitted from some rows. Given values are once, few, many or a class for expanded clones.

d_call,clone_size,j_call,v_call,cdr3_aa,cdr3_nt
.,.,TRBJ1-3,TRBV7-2,CASSQGWGSGNTIYF,TGTGCCAGCAGCCAGGGGTGGGGGTCTGGAAACACCATATATTTT
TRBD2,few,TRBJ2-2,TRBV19,CASRTGLLGGRNTGELFF,TGTGCCAGTAGAACGGGACTCCTCGGGGGGAGAAACACCGGGGAGCTGTTTTTT
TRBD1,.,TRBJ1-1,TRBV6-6,CASSYRGPGTTEAFF,TGTGCCAGCAGTTACAGGGGGCCGGGGACCACTGAAGCTTTCTTT
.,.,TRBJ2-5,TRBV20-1,CSGHHGGTQYF,TGCAGTGGCCACCATGGGGGGACCCAGTACTTC
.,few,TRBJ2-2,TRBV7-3,CASSRFRGVPNTGELFF,TGTGCCAGCAGCCGTTTCCGCGGGGTTCCGAACACCGGGGAGCTGTTTTTT
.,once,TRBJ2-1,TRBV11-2,CASSSWHDEQFF,TGTGCCAGCAGCTCCTGGCACGATGAGCAGTTCTTC
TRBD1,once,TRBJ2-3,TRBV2,CASSPGTGGLPTDTQYF,TGTGCCAGCAGCCCCGGGACAGGGGGCTTGCCCACAGATACGCAGTATTTT
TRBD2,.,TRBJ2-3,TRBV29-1,CSAEGRAGGPDTQYF,TGCAGCGCCGAGGGGCGAGCGGGAGGGCCAGATACGCAGTATTTT
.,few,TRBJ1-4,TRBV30,CASTGPNEKLFF,TGTGCCTCGACAGGCCCTAATGAAAAACTGTTTTTT
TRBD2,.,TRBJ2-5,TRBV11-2,CASSSPGSGVQETQYF,TGTGCCAGCAGCTCCCCGGGTAGCGGGGTCCAAGAGACCCAGTACTTC
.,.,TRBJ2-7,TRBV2,CASSGGYEQYF,TGTGCCAGCAGTGGGGGTTACGAGCAGTACTTC
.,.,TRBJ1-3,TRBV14,CASSQDAWLTWGNTIYF,TGTGCCAGCAGCCAAGACGCGTGGCTGACCTGGGGAAACACCATATATTTT
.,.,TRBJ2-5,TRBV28,CASSSGTWGSQETQYF,TGTGCCAGCAGTTCTGGGACATGGGGCAGTCAAGAGACCCAGTACTTC
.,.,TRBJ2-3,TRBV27,CASASTDTQYF,TGTGCCAGCGCTAGCACAGATACGCAGTATTTT
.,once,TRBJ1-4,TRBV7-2,CASSIYNEKLFF,TGTGCCAGCAGCATATATAATGAAAAACTGTTTTTT
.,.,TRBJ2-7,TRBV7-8,CASSLVQNYEQYF,TGTGCCAGCAGCTTAGTACAGAACTACGAGCAGTACTTC
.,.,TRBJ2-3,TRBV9,CASSVVPTTDTQYF,TGTGCCAGCAGCGTAGTTCCCACCACAGATACGCAGTATTTT
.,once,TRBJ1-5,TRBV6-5,CASSPTGQPQHF,TGTGCCAGCAGTCCCACGGGTCAGCCCCAGCATTTT
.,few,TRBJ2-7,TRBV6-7,CPHKGPGEQYF,TGTCCACACAAGGGGCCGGGCGAGCAGTACTTC
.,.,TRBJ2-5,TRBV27,CASRGLAETQYF,TGTGCCAGCAGAGGGCTAGCCGAGACCCAGTACTTC
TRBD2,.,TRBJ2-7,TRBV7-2,CASRLAGAYEQYF,TGTGCCAGCAGACTAGCGGGAGCCTACGAGCAGTACTTC
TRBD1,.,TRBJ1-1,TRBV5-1,CASSFGQGDLYTEAFF,TGCGCCAGCAGCTTCGGACAGGGAGACCTTTACACTGAAGCTTTCTTT
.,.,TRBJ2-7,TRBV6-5,CASSYSPDRREQYF,TGTGCCAGCAGTTACTCGCCGGACAGACGCGAGCAGTACTTC
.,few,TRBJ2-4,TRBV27,CASSSGGQGVMQYF,TGTGCCAGCAGTTCCGGGGGTCAGGGGGTAATGCAGTACTTC
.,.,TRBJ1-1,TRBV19,CASIRPGFSEAFF,TGTGCCAGTATTCGGCCAGGGTTCAGTGAAGCTTTCTTT
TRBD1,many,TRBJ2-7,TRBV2,CASSEGTGINEQYF,TGTGCCAGCAGTGAGGGGACAGGGATAAACGAGCAGTACTTC
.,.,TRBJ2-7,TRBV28,CASSWGAPTGIDF,TGTGCCAGCAGTTGGGGGGCCCCTACGGGAATAGATTTC
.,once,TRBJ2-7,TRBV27,CASSPRGQGGNEQYF,TGTGCCAGCAGTCCCCGTGGGCAGGGAGGAAACGAGCAGTACTTC
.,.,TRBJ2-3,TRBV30,CAWRATGGGTDTQYF,TGTGCCTGGAGGGCCACAGGGGGAGGGACAGATACGCAGTATTTT
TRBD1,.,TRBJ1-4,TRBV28,CASSSPFWGQEEKLFF,TGTGCCAGCAGTTCACCCTTTTGGGGACAGGAAGAAAAACTGTTTTTT
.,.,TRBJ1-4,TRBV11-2,CASSEGLTDYEKLFF,TGTGCCAGCAGCGAAGGATTGACTGATTATGAAAAACTGTTTTTT
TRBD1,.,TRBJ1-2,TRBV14,CASSPPGQGEYGYTF,TGTGCCAGCAGCCCCCCCGGACAGGGGGAGTATGGCTACACCTTC
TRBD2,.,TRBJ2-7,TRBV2,CASSGVTSTTYEQYF,TGTGCCAGCAGTGGGGTGACTAGCACAACCTACGAGCAGTACTTC
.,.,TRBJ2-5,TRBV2,CASSESGWRDQETQYF,TGTGCCAGCAGTGAATCTGGGTGGCGGGACCAAGAGACCCAGTACTTC
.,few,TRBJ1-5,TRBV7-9,CASSLGTVNQPQHF,TGTGCCAGCAGCCTAGGGACCGTCAATCAGCCCCAGCATTTT
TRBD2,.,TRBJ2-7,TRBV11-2,CASSLGGGVLSYEQYF,TGTGCCAGCAGCTTAGGGGGAGGGGTCCTCTCCTACGAGCAGTACTTC
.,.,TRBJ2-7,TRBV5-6,CASSVGTSYEQYF,TGTGCCAGCAGCGTCGGGACTTCCTACGAGCAGTACTTC